Each of the 12 T cell receptor beta chains below was sequenced from the same sample in a study of T-cell reconstitution after alpha-beta-depleted transplantation in children. Unique molecular identifiers were used to barcode this TCRbeta library. TCRdb used MiXCR to reprocess the PCR reads, holding one entry per CDR3 protein. Altogether 450,000 to 600,000 distinct CDR3 sequences are present, 15% to 20% being singletons, with the ten largest covering around 3.3%. Material: PBMCs from the stem cell graft donor, obtained from the stem cell graft. These receptors were collected from a human donor who donated a stem cell graft to a child with acute lymphoblastic leukemia.

The chain joins TRBV5-1 to TRBJ2-7, with 7 positions matching TRBD1. Germline V gene lookup returns CDR1 SGHRS and CDR2 YFSETQ. J gave up 2 bases and V 1 base, and 3 bases lay outside the gene matches. The CDR3 covers 14 residues. CDR3 coding DNA: TGCGCCAGCAGCTTGTGGGACAGCCCCTACGAGCAGTACTTC. Its protein product is CASSLWDSPYEQYF. Full variable domain (rest looked up from reference TRBV5-1 and TRBJ2-7): KAGVTQTPRYLIKTRGQQVTLSCSPISGHRSVSWYQQTPGQGLQFLFEYFSETQRNKGNFPGRFSGRQFSNSRSEMNVSTLELGDSALYLCASSLWDSPYEQYFGPGTRLTVT.

The V and J genes are TRBV19 and TRBJ2-7; the D gene could be TRBD1 or TRBD2 (5 bases each). V lost 6 bases and J lost 2, with 8 bases in between. The CDR3 length is 12 residues. The germline gives CDR1 LNHDA, CDR2 SQIVND (reference sequence). The CDR3 nucleotides are TGTGCCAGTAGCATGGGGGCCTACGAGCAGTACTTC. Amino acids: CASSMGAYEQYF.

This clonotype was recorded many times. The CDR3 bases are TGTGCCAGCAGCGTAGTTTCTGGAGAGACCCAGTACTTC. It is translated as CASSVVSGETQYF. The V gene is TRBV9, the J gene TRBJ2-5; D is undetermined. V dropped 0 bases and J dropped 4 bases, with 7 bases sitting between them. The CDR3 totals 13 residues. Germline V gene lookup returns CDR1 SGDLS and CDR2 YYNGEE.

V gene TRBV6-2 or TRBV6-3 combines with J gene TRBJ2-7, with 7 bases matching TRBD1. Looked up from germline, CDR1 is MNHEY and CDR2 is SVGEGT. There are 15 residues in the CDR3. Unmatched junction bases numbered 12, after V lost 6 bases and J lost 4 bases. The CDR3 bases are TGTGCCAGCAGCCCCCTCGGACAGGTAGATTACGAGCAGTACTTC. Translated: CASSPLGQVDYEQYF.

This clonotype was counted a few times. The rearrangement links TRBV24-1 to TRBJ2-5, with TRBD1 as a possible D gene (6 bases). There are 16 residues in the CDR3. V lost 3 bases, J lost 5 bases, and 18 bases lay in between. CDR1 is KGHDR, CDR2 SFDVKD, per germline. The CDR3 DNA sequence: TGTGCCACCAGTGATCCCCAAACAGGGATCGTGGAGACCCAGTACTTC. Protein product: CATSDPQTGIVETQYF.

In this sample, this clonotype turned up a few times. The chain links TRBV7-9 to TRBJ1-1, with a tentative D call TRBD1 (5 bases). V dropped 5 bases and J dropped 6 bases, with 10 bases sitting between them. This CDR3 spans 12 amino acids. Looked up from germline, CDR1 is SEHNR and CDR2 is FQNEAQ (reference sequence). CDR3 nucleotides: TGTGCCAGCAGCCCAGGGAAGGCTGAAGCTTTCTTT. Protein: CASSPGKAEAFF.

This clonotype showed up just a few times. It may be a read error: a sequence one base away is much more abundant. The chain employs TRBV4-1 and TRBJ2-7; D remains ambiguous. Germline CDR1 and CDR2: MGHRA and YSYEKL. CDR3 size: 14 residues. The V end lost 2 bases, the J end lost 2 bases, and 10 bases lay between the germline ends. CDR3 residues: CASSQPTRAYEQYF. CDR3 DNA: TGCGCCAGCAGCCAACCGACAAGGGCCTACGAGCAGTACTTC.

This clonotype turned up a few times. The rearrangement uses TRBV5-1 and TRBJ1-5; D is unresolved. V gave up 0 bases and J gave up 3 bases, with 10 bases separating them. This CDR3 has 15 amino acids. From germline, CDR1 is SGHRS and CDR2 YFSETQ. CDR3: CASSLDSGNNQPQHF. CDR3 nucleotides: TGCGCCAGCAGCTTGGACTCGGGAAACAATCAGCCCCAGCATTTT.

The J gene is TRBJ2-5, the V gene TRBV20-1; 7 bases are a match to TRBD2. The J segment lost 5 bases and the V segment lost 0 bases, leaving 9 bases of the junction unmatched. Germline V lookup: CDR1 DFQATT, CDR2 SNEGSKA (reference sequence). The CDR3 extends over 15 amino acids. CDR3 nucleotide sequence: TGCAGTGCTAGAGACGGGAGGTATAGCGGGGAGACCCAGTACTTC. It specifies CSARDGRYSGETQYF.

The rearrangement joins TRBV7-6 to TRBJ2-7; D not resolved. This CDR3 has 12 residues. Per germline, CDR1 SGHVS and CDR2 FNYEAQ. The germline V and J ends were trimmed by 5 bases and 6 bases, with 11 bases remaining between them. The CDR3 spells CASSPRYSEQYF. The CDR3 region has the DNA TGTGCCAGCAGCCCCCGGTACTCCGAGCAGTACTTC.

The rearrangement links TRBV10-3 to TRBJ2-7, with D tentatively TRBD1 (6 bases). Germline assignment: CDR1 ENHRY and CDR2 SYGVKD. The CDR3 sequence is 12 residues long. The ends were cut back, 2 bases at V and 6 bases at J, with 8 bases in the middle. The CDR3 bases are TGTGCCATCAGTGAGCCAGGGGTCGAGCAGTACTTC. Translation gives CAISEPGVEQYF.

The V and J genes are TRBV15 and TRBJ2-7; tentative D call: TRBD1 (5 bases). V gave up 0 bases and J gave up 13 bases, with 19 bases separating them. Germline V gene data show CDR1 as LNHNV and CDR2 as YYDKDF (reference sequence). The CDR3 is 14 residues long. The CDR3 loop reads CATSRDFSYYRYYF. CDR3 bases: TGTGCCACCAGCAGAGATTTTTCGTACTACAGGTATTACTTC.